Following are 15 T cell receptor beta chains from one sample sequenced in a study of shared clonotypes between healthy human individuals. The table came from immunoSEQ multiplex PCR; TCRdb's copy has only in-frame clones and leaves some out. There are about 2.3 million clones in the sample; roughly 93% occur only once, and 0.35% to 0.5% lies in the top ten. Sequencing used naive CD4+ T cells from PBMCs. Described subset: CD45RA+ positively selected. The receptor source for this set is a man between 18 and 29 years old in good health. Some clones in this sample may be carry-over from other donors' samples.

J is TRBJ1-1 and V is TRBV6-6; 10 nucleotides line up with TRBD1. Germline CDR1 MNHNY, CDR2 SVGAGI (reference sequence). This CDR3 has 14 amino acids. J was trimmed by 5 bases and V by 5 bases; bases with no gene match: 5. CDR3 sequence: CASSPDRGRTEAFF. The CDR3 coding sequence is TGTGCCAGCAGTCCCGACAGGGGGCGTACTGAAGCTTTCTTT.

CDR3 nucleotide sequence: TGTGCCAGCAGCGTAGCCATCTCCGGCCGGGCGGCAGATACGCAGTATTTT. Translated, it gives CASSVAISGRAADTQYF. V and J are TRBV9 and TRBJ2-3; no clear D. Looked up from germline, CDR1 is SGDLS and CDR2 is YYNGEE. The CDR3 is 17 residues long. V dropped 0 bases and J dropped 4 bases, with 18 bases sitting between them.

About this clone itself: One end of the junction does not line up with germline, which may come from a read error. This chain uses TRBV6-1 with TRBJ2-3; D gene unclear. This CDR3 comprises 15 residues. The germline V gene encodes CDR1 MNHNS and CDR2 SASEGT. CDR3 sequence (DNA): TGTGCCAGCAGAGAAGCAGGATTAAGCACAGATACGCAGTATTTT. Residues: CASREAGLSTDTQYF.

This chain connects TRBV30 to TRBJ1-5; no firm D call. Germline V lookup: CDR1 GTSNPN, CDR2 SVGIG (reference sequence). The CDR3 loop spans 13 amino acids. Trimming took 2 bases from V and 3 from J, leaving 8 bases between them. The CDR3 is CAWSSGFNQPQHF. CDR3 sequence (DNA): TGTGCCTGGAGTTCGGGGTTCAATCAGCCCCAGCATTTT.

The V gene is TRBV10-1, the J gene TRBJ2-1; tentatively, D is TRBD1 (6 bases). Trimming removed 0 bases at V and 4 bases at J, with 13 bases between. Germline V gene data show CDR1 as WNHNN and CDR2 as SYGVQD (reference sequence). This CDR3 is built from 16 residues. Here the CDR3 reads CASSESVRGTYNEQFF. The CDR3 region has the DNA TGCGCCAGCAGTGAGTCGGTCAGGGGAACTTACAATGAGCAGTTCTTC.

The J gene is TRBJ1-2, the V gene TRBV4-1; TRBD1 aligns across 7 bases. Germline lookup yields CDR1 MGHRA and CDR2 YSYEKL. Trimming cost V 1 base and J 6 bases; bases outside gene matches: 8. The CDR3 extends over 15 amino acids. The CDR3 loop reads CASSQVLQGLNGYTF. The CDR3 nucleotides are TGCGCCAGCAGCCAAGTCCTACAGGGGCTTAATGGCTACACCTTC.

As concerns this clone: Other DNA variants within this sample encode the same CDR3. The genes are TRBV30 and TRBJ1-5; D may be TRBD1 (6 bases). With 0 bases removed from V and 7 bases from J, the gap between germline ends came to 13 bases. CDR1 is GTSNPN, CDR2 SVGIG, per germline (reference sequence). CDR3 length: 14 residues. The CDR3 reads CAWSVRGGGQPQHF. CDR3 nucleotides: TGTGCCTGGAGTGTACGGGGGGGCGGGCAGCCCCAGCATTTT.

The chain couples TRBV5-1 to TRBJ2-3; TRBD1 agrees at 8 bases. The CDR3 totals 16 residues. Trimming at V came to 4 bases and at J to 0 bases, leaving 7 bases not matched to a gene. Germline CDR1 and CDR2: SGHRS and YFSETQ. CDR3 region: CASSIMTGASTDTQYF. CDR3 nucleotide sequence: TGCGCCAGCAGCATAATGACAGGGGCTAGCACAGATACGCAGTATTTT.

The chain recombines TRBV19 with TRBJ2-5; no reliable D call. CDR1 LNHDA and CDR2 SQIVND come from the germline V gene (reference sequence). CDR3 length: 15 residues. V was shortened by 5 bases and J by 4 bases, with 17 bases between the two germline ends. The CDR3 loop reads CASSRGPGWGETQYF. The DNA for the CDR3 is TGTGCCAGTAGTCGAGGACCAGGCTGGGGAGAGACCCAGTACTTC. Full variable domain (rest looked up from reference TRBV19 and TRBJ2-5): DGGITQSPKYLFRKEGQNVTLSCEQNLNHDAMYWYRQDPGQGLRLIYYSQIVNDFQKGDIAEGYSVSREKKESFPLTVTSAQKNPTAFYLCASSRGPGWGETQYFGPGTRLLVL.

The CDR3 coding sequence is TGCAGCGTGGCCACGGGGGGCGCTGGCAATCAGCCCCAGCATTTT. It specifies CSVATGGAGNQPQHF. The rearrangement links TRBV29-1 to TRBJ1-5; D perhaps matches TRBD1 (6 bases). V was shortened by 6 bases and J by 2 bases, with 17 bases between the two germline ends. The CDR3 spans 15 residues. Looked up from germline, CDR1 is SQVTM and CDR2 is ANQGSEA.

V is TRBV29-1 and J is TRBJ1-6, with 11 bases lining up with TRBD1. This CDR3 region has 13 residues. Germline CDR1 is SQVTM and CDR2 is ANQGSEA. J lost 7 bases, V lost 6 bases, and 2 bases had no gene match. The CDR3: CSVGQGENSPLHF. The CDR3 nucleotides read TGCAGCGTGGGACAGGGGGAGAATTCACCCCTCCACTTT.

This chain uses TRBV5-6 with TRBJ2-3; 8 nucleotides align to TRBD1. There are 14 residues in the CDR3. With V trimmed by 3 bases and J by 6 bases, 6 bases remained unmatched. Per germline, CDR1 SGHDT and CDR2 YYEEEE. As DNA, the CDR3 is TGTGCCAGCAGCTCCCGACAGGGGAGGGATACGCAGTATTTT. Protein: CASSSRQGRDTQYF.

This chain links TRBV7-9 with TRBJ1-1; no firm D call. Germline V lookup: CDR1 SEHNR, CDR2 FQNEAQ (reference sequence). The CDR3 loop spans 14 amino acids. Trimming left V 3 bases short and J 2 bases short, with 10 bases between. This CDR3 is CASSFSGDNTEAFF. In DNA, the CDR3 is TGTGCCAGCAGCTTCAGCGGAGATAACACTGAAGCTTTCTTT.

The chain couples TRBV2 to TRBJ2-7; 14 positions match TRBD2. Unmatched junction bases numbered 8, after V lost 11 bases and J lost 5 bases. The CDR3 is 14 residues long. CDR1 and CDR2 from the germline V gene are SNHLY and FYNNEI. The CDR3 nucleotides read TGTGCCGGAGGACTAGCGGGAGGTCGTCACGAGCAGTACTTC. Translation gives CAGGLAGGRHEQYF.

The gene calls are TRBV19 and TRBJ2-7; 9 bases map to TRBD1. After removal of 2 bases from V and 1 base from J, the junction contained 3 bases not matched to a gene. CDR1 LNHDA and CDR2 SQIVND come from the germline V gene (reference sequence). The length of the CDR3 is 15 residues. The chain's CDR3 is CASSIRGQGSYEQYF. The CDR3, as DNA: TGTGCCAGTAGTATAAGGGGACAGGGTTCCTACGAGCAGTACTTC.